This T cell receptor beta chain stems from a study of radiotherapy plus CTLA-4 blockade in lung cancer. TCRdb's table, derived via immunoSEQ multiplex PCR, lists solely in-frame clones and lacks some. The sample comprises about 110,000 clones, under 90% of which are singletons, and about 2.2% rests with the top ten. CDR3 length: 16 residues. V shed 3 bases and J 4 bases; nucleotides not matched to a gene: 8. Looked up from germline, CDR1 is SGHRS and CDR2 is YFSETQ. The chain links TRBV5-1 to TRBJ2-2, with TRBD2 identical over 8 bases. This sample comprised peripheral blood, obtained from a patient treated with radiotherapy plus ipilimumab. This receptor was obtained from a human donor with non-small cell lung cancer that progressed on radiotherapy plus ipilimumab. Some clones in this sample may be carry-over from other donors' samples. In DNA, the CDR3 is TGCGCCAGCAGCTCCCGGGGGGGGGTCTTCACCGGGGAGCTGTTTTTT. Its translation: CASSSRGGVFTGELFF.